These 19 T cell receptor beta chains came from one sample sequenced in a study of T cells after yellow fever vaccination. Each CDR3 protein is one row after TCRdb ran MiXCR on the 5' RACE reads. This sample has approximately 550,000 distinct CDR3 sequences, with approximately 13% found just once. Source: PBMCs, taken on the day of the yellow fever booster vaccination. These receptors all stem from a man in his thirties or forties who received the YFV17D yellow fever vaccine.

The CDR3 sequence is CASSWDPWRKVEQYF. CDR3 DNA: TGTGCCAGCAGCTGGGACCCCTGGCGGAAAGTCGAGCAGTACTTC. The chain is built from TRBV7-2 and TRBJ2-7, with D perhaps matching TRBD1 or TRBD2 (5 bases each). The CDR3 length is 15 residues. Deletions cut 4 bases from V and 6 bases from J, with 19 bases between. Per germline, CDR1 SGHTA and CDR2 FQGNSA.

The chain links TRBV5-1 to TRBJ2-7; D gene unclear. The V gene's germline CDR1 is SGHRS and CDR2 YFSETQ. This CDR3 contains 15 residues. Trimming took 0 bases from V and 0 from J, leaving 10 bases between them. The CDR3 nucleotides read TGCGCCAGCAGCTTGGTTACCGGAAGCTCCTACGAGCAGTACTTC. It specifies CASSLVTGSSYEQYF.

This clonotype was found a few times. The rearrangement uses TRBV2 and TRBJ2-3; D perhaps matches TRBD2 (6 bases). The germline V and J ends were trimmed by 6 bases and 5 bases, with 21 bases remaining between them. The CDR3 runs 16 residues. CDR1 SNHLY and CDR2 FYNNEI come from the germline V gene. CDR3 sequence (DNA): TGTGCCAGCAGCCTACCTCTCGGAGGGACGGGAGATACGCAGTATTTT. It yields the protein CASSLPLGGTGDTQYF.

This clonotype has only a few counts. This rearrangement joins TRBV6-5 to TRBJ2-7; 8 bases match TRBD2. Losses at the gene ends were 4 bases for V and 2 bases for J; bases not matched to a gene: 7. CDR1 and CDR2 (germline): MNHEY, SVGAGI. The CDR3 runs 15 residues. The DNA for the CDR3 is TGTGCCAGCAGTTCGTCGGGGGGGCCCACCTACGAGCAGTACTTC. Encoded protein: CASSSSGGPTYEQYF.

The sample holds many counts of this clonotype. This chain connects TRBV7-8 to TRBJ1-4; D call uncertain. The CDR3 consists of 15 residues. Germline V lookup: CDR1 SGHVS, CDR2 FQNEAQ. Between the trimmed V and J ends, which lost 5 bases and 7 bases, there was a span of 17 bases. In nucleotides, the CDR3 is TGTGCCAGCAGCGATACAGTCTCCTGGGGTGAAAAACTGTTTTTT. It codes for CASSDTVSWGEKLFF.

There are many counts of this clonotype. The J gene is TRBJ2-2, the V gene TRBV20-1; D ambiguous. CDR3 length: 13 amino acids. Germline loops: CDR1 DFQATT, CDR2 SNEGSKA (reference sequence). Trimming cost V 6 bases and J 5 bases, with 13 bases left between them. As DNA, the CDR3 is TGCAGTGCCTCGGCTTTTCGGACCGGGGAGCTGTTTTTT. It specifies CSASAFRTGELFF.

V gene TRBV6-1 combines with J gene TRBJ2-1; 11 bases fit TRBD2. The CDR3 is 15 residues long. Germline CDR1 reads MNHNS; CDR2 reads SASEGT. The trim removed 6 bases at V and 6 bases at J, leaving 7 bases unmatched. The CDR3 bases are TGTGCCAGCAGGGATACTAGCGGGAGTACCAATGAGCAGTTCTTC. Translating gives CASRDTSGSTNEQFF.

J is TRBJ1-5 and V is TRBV25-1; the D gene is possibly TRBD1 (6 bases). Germline assignment: CDR1 MGHDK and CDR2 SYGVNS. CDR3 length equals 14 residues. V lost 6 bases, J lost 3 bases, and 12 bases lay in between. The CDR3 spells CASRETGYNQPQHF. As DNA, the CDR3 is TGTGCCAGCAGGGAGACAGGATACAATCAGCCCCAGCATTTT.

The chain recombines TRBV6-5 with TRBJ2-7, with D possibly matching TRBD2 (5 bases). V shed 0 bases and J shed 6 bases, with 15 bases lying between them. Per germline, CDR1 MNHEY and CDR2 SVGAGI. This CDR3 region has 15 residues. The CDR3 reads CASSYSFGERSEQYF. CDR3 nucleotide sequence: TGTGCCAGCAGTTACTCGTTCGGGGAGAGGAGCGAGCAGTACTTC.

The chain links TRBV6-4 to TRBJ2-1; the match to TRBD2 covers 8 bases. V trimming: 4 bases; J trimming: 2 bases; junction bases outside the gene matches: 4. Germline loops: CDR1 MRHNA, CDR2 SNTAGT. This CDR3 spans 15 amino acids. The DNA of the CDR3 is TGTGCCAGCAGTGCCCAACTAGCGGCCTACAATGAGCAGTTCTTC. Amino acid sequence: CASSAQLAAYNEQFF.

The rearrangement joins TRBV2 to TRBJ1-5; D gene ambiguous. Germline V lookup: CDR1 SNHLY, CDR2 FYNNEI. V shed 6 bases and J shed 0 bases, with 18 bases lying between them. The CDR3 covers 17 residues. CDR3 protein: CASSRDTPAGSNQPQHF. The CDR3 DNA sequence: TGTGCCAGCAGCAGAGACACCCCGGCCGGTAGCAATCAGCCCCAGCATTTT.

Only a few counts were recorded for this clonotype. This chain links TRBV25-1 with TRBJ1-6; a weak D match, TRBD1 (5 bases). Trimming pared 8 bases from V and 4 bases from J, leaving 9 bases between. This CDR3 has 13 amino acids. Germline-derived CDR1 and CDR2 are MGHDK and SYGVNS. CDR3 region: CASSGQYNSPLHF. CDR3 nucleotide sequence: TGTGCCAGCTCAGGACAATATAATTCACCCCTCCACTTT.

This rearrangement joins TRBV29-1 to TRBJ2-3, with a tentative D call TRBD2 (6 bases). Germline loops: CDR1 SQVTM, CDR2 ANQGSEA. The CDR3 totals 16 residues. V lost 8 bases, J lost 2 bases, and 23 bases lay in between. Written as DNA, the CDR3 is TGCAGCACGAGGGGTACTAGTCGGGGGTCCACAGATACGCAGTATTTT. It encodes CSTRGTSRGSTDTQYF.

This clonotype was observed a handful of times. As DNA, the CDR3 is TGTGCCAGCAGCTTAAGGGACAGGATCTCCTACGAGCAGTACTTC. Protein: CASSLRDRISYEQYF. The rearrangement joins TRBV7-8 to TRBJ2-7; 8 nucleotides line up with TRBD1. The CDR3 runs 15 residues. Trimming cost V 2 bases and J 0 bases; bases outside gene matches: 3. CDR1 and CDR2 from the germline V gene are SGHVS and FQNEAQ.

There are a few counts of this clonotype. As DNA, the CDR3 is TGCAGTGCTAGAGGGGCGGGAGCAAAAGATACGCAGTATTTT. It yields the protein CSARGAGAKDTQYF. The chain joins TRBV20-1 to TRBJ2-3; 7 bases match TRBD2. Looked up from germline, CDR1 is DFQATT and CDR2 is SNEGSKA (reference sequence). CDR3 size: 14 residues. The trim removed 1 base at V and 5 bases at J, leaving 6 bases unmatched.

The chain joins TRBV10-3 to TRBJ2-5; no clear D gene. Trimming removed 1 base at V and 2 bases at J, with 11 bases between. CDR1 is ENHRY, CDR2 SYGVKD, per germline. The CDR3 is 15 amino acids. CDR3 region: CAISEFNRLQETQYF. As DNA, the CDR3 is TGTGCCATCAGTGAGTTTAACAGATTACAAGAGACCCAGTACTTC.

V is TRBV12-3 or TRBV12-4 and J is TRBJ1-1, with D hard to call. This CDR3 has 12 residues. Trimming removed 3 bases at V and 11 bases at J, with 13 bases between. CDR3 bases: TGTGCCAGCAGTTTTTATGAGGTTGGGGCTTTCTTT. It specifies CASSFYEVGAFF.

This clonotype was counted only a few times. The chain has TRBV5-1 and TRBJ2-1; TRBD2 matches 9 bases. The CDR3 spans 16 residues. The V and J ends lost 0 bases and 5 bases, in that order; junction bases with no gene match: 6. Germline CDR1 is SGHRS and CDR2 is YFSETQ. The CDR3 sequence is CASSLGPASGNNEQFF. The CDR3 coding sequence is TGCGCCAGCAGCTTGGGGCCGGCTAGCGGGAACAATGAGCAGTTCTTC.

This clonotype was counted a few times. The chain couples TRBV20-1 to TRBJ2-2; 8 positions agree with TRBD2. Trimming cost V 5 bases and J 1 base; bases outside gene matches: 3. The germline gives CDR1 DFQATT, CDR2 SNEGSKA (reference sequence). The CDR3 is 14 residues long. CDR3 sequence reads: CSADTSGNTGELFF. CDR3 DNA sequence: TGCAGTGCTGATACTAGCGGGAACACCGGGGAGCTGTTTTTT.